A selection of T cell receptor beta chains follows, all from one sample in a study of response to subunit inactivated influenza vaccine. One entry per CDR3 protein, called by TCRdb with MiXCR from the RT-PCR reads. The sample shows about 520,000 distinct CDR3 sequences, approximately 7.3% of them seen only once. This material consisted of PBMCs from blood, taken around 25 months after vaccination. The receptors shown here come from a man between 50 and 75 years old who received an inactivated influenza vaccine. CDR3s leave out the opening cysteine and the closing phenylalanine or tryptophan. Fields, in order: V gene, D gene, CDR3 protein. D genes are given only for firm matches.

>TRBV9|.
ASSVAGKLYNEQF
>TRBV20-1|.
SARNGELGFNTIY
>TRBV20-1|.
SAPSGPYEQY
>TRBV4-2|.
ASSPRQGAVLYGLTGANVLT
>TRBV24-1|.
ATSDSRDTPVDQPQH
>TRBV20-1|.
SARDTGGDYGYT
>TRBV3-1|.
ASSHREVEF
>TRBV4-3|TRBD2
ASSQVSSGTRSNEQY
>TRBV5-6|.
ASSPSSGNTIY
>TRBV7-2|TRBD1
ASSQMTGDIQY
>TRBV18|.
ASSPESNQPQH
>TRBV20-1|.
SARDRQPGPRAYNEQF
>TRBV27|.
ASSSTGNGNQPQH
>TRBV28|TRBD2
ASSRGLGLAYEQF
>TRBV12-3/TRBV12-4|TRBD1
ASSRGQDGYEQY
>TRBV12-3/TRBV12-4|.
ASSLEGGKDTQY
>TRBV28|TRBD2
ASRGTSGINEQF
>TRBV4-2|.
ASSPLPLYTGELF
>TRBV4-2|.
ASSQEGDSPLH
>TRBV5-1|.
ASTYDRGITDTQY
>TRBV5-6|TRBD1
ASSFAIQGDTDTQY
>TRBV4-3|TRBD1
ASSLSSVGTDYNEQF
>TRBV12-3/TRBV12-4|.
ASRSNLNTEAF
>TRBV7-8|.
ASSRTEMNTEAF
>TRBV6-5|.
ASSYSIQNRDRETQY
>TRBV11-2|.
ASSNFVSAKNIQY
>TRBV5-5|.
ASSPGPGFPQY
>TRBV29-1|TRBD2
SVELRGGSYEQY
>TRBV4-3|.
ASSPDPPGGVYNEQF
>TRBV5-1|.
ASSHRDKTVHEQY
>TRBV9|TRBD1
ASSVGGTGGTDTQY
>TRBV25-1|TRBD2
ASSQDTSGSVYNEQF
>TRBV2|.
ASRPGHLYEQY
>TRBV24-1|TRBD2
ATSDPGTSQKTQY
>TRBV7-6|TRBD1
ASSPPPGGLTEAF
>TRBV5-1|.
ASSLWSTGSNEKLF
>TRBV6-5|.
ASSYRETGPNEQF
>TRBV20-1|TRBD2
SAQRGGSSSFADTQY
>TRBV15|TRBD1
ATSRDLTGAQPQH
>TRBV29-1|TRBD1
SAAGTGNQPQH